These 10 T cell receptor beta chains came from one sample sequenced in a study of blood T cells in healthy people across ages. Using a J-beta primer mix together with a sample-barcoded 5' primer, a second PCR was run for roughly 6 to 12 cycles. Using its own MiXCR run on the 5' RACE reads, TCRdb lists one record per CDR3 protein. The sample carries around 650,000 distinct CDR3 sequences, approximately 40% recorded once. Sequencing was performed on blood. These receptors came from an elderly man in good health.

This clonotype turned up a few times. The genes are TRBV15 and TRBJ2-5; 7 bases are shared with TRBD1. Germline loops: CDR1 LNHNV, CDR2 YYDKDF (reference sequence). This CDR3 is 16 amino acids long. V lost 4 bases to trimming and J lost 2 bases; unmatched junction nucleotides: 10. CDR3 bases: TGTGCCACCAGCACCCTGACAGGGTCCCTACAAGAGACCCAGTACTTC. It yields the protein CATSTLTGSLQETQYF.

The chain is built from TRBV3-1 and TRBJ2-4, with unresolved D. The J call may not be correct, given that the DNA end is closer to TRBJ2-5. Germline V gives CDR1 LGHDT, CDR2 YNNKEL (reference sequence). This CDR3 has 14 amino acids. CDR3 sequence: CASSQAQPQETQYF. The CDR3 DNA is TGTGCCAGCAGCCAAGCTCAACCCCAAGAGACCCAGTACTTC.

The chain has TRBV5-4 and TRBJ2-3; the D is unclear. Germline CDR1 SGHNT, CDR2 YYREEE (reference sequence). This CDR3 has 14 residues. V was cut by 0 bases and J by 5 bases, with 10 bases left in between. CDR3 nucleotides: TGTGCCAGCAGCTTGGGCCTAAGAGAAGATACGCAGTATTTT. It translates to CASSLGLREDTQYF.

This clonotype was seen a handful of times. The chain carries TRBV20-1 and TRBJ2-7, with D uncertain. This CDR3 contains 12 residues. V was shortened by 4 bases and J by 7 bases, with 14 bases between the two germline ends. Germline V gives CDR1 DFQATT, CDR2 SNEGSKA (reference sequence). CDR3 residues: CSANMQVGEQYF. As DNA, the CDR3 is TGCAGTGCTAACATGCAGGTGGGGGAGCAGTACTTC.

This clonotype has a count of ten or more. The chain joins TRBV7-2 to TRBJ2-7; D is unresolved. CDR3 length: 17 amino acids. V was clipped by 3 bases and J by 2 bases, with 20 bases between them. Germline loops: CDR1 SGHTA, CDR2 FQGNSA. The chain's CDR3 is CASSLTTDRPYPYEQYF. The DNA of the CDR3 is TGTGCCAGCAGCTTGACCACAGATCGGCCGTACCCCTACGAGCAGTACTTC.

This clonotype was detected a few times. The chain joins TRBV6-2 or TRBV6-3 to TRBJ1-3; D not certain. The germline V and J ends were trimmed by 5 bases and 4 bases, with 6 bases remaining between them. The V gene's germline CDR1 is MNHEY and CDR2 SVGEGT. The CDR3 runs 12 residues. The CDR3 sequence is CASSQNGNTIYF. CDR3 in DNA: TGTGCCAGCAGTCAGAACGGAAACACCATATATTTT.

This rearrangement joins TRBV12-3 or TRBV12-4 to TRBJ2-1; 9 bases align to TRBD1. V dropped 5 bases and J dropped 8; count of bases not matched to a gene: 13. The CDR3 extends over 16 amino acids. The CDR3 nucleotides are TGTGCCAGCAGTCCCTCCGGGACAGGGTCCCACGATGAGCAGTTCTTC. Translation: CASSPSGTGSHDEQFF.

The chain uses TRBV4-3 and TRBJ2-6, with TRBD2 matching 13 bases. With 0 bases clipped from V and 4 bases from J, the junction kept 6 bases outside the gene matches. Germline V gene data show CDR1 as LGHNA and CDR2 as YSLEER. This CDR3 comprises 19 residues. Written as DNA, the CDR3 is TGCGCCAGCAGCCAAGAAAAACTAGCGGGAGGGTCGGGGGCCAACGTCCTGACTTTC. It is translated as CASSQEKLAGGSGANVLTF.

This clonotype has more than one count but fewer than ten. This chain uses TRBV20-1 with TRBJ2-4, with D perhaps matching TRBD2 (5 bases). Trimming shortened V by 3 bases and J by 2 bases, and 23 bases separated the two germline ends. The CDR3 runs 18 residues. Germline CDR1 reads DFQATT; CDR2 reads SNEGSKA (reference sequence). CDR3 sequence: CSASPSDYGGSTKNIQYF. The CDR3 region has the DNA TGCAGTGCTAGCCCCTCAGACTACGGCGGAAGTACCAAAAACATTCAGTACTTC.

This chain joins TRBV3-1 and TRBJ2-5; D might be TRBD1 or TRBD2, each matching 5 bases. Trimming took 4 bases from V and 7 from J, leaving 16 bases between them. The germline V gene encodes CDR1 LGHDT and CDR2 YNNKEL (reference sequence). The CDR3 has 14 amino acids. CDR3 sequence (DNA): TGTGCCAGCAGCCGAGATCCGCGTGGGGGGACCCAGTACTTC. It codes for CASSRDPRGGTQYF.